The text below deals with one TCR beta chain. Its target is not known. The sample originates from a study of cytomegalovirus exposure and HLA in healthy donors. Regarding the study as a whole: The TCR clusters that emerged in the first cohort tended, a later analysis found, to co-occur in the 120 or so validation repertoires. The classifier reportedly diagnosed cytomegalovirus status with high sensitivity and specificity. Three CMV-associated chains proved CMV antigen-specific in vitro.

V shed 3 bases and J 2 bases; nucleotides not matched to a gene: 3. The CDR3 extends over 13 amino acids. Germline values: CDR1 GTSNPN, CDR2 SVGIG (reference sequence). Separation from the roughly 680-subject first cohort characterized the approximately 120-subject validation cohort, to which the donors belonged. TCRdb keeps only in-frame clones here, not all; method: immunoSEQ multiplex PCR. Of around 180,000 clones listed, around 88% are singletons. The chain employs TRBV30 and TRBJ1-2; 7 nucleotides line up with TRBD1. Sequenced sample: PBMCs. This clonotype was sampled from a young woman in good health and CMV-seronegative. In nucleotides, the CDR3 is TGTGCCTGGAGCCTGACAGGGAACTATGGCTACACCTTC. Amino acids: CAWSLTGNYGYTF.